A selection of T cell receptor beta chains follows, all from one sample in a study of human T cells and chemical hapten exposure. One entry per CDR3 protein results from TCRdb running MiXCR on the RACE reads. Found here are about 340,000 distinct CDR3 sequences, roughly 6.9% of them singletons; the top ten hold 7.5% to 8.5%. Source: whole blood, taken in connection with sensitization to the hapten diphenylcyclopropenone (DPC). Receptors were obtained from a woman under 30 with alopecia areata. Some clones in this sample may be carry-over from other donors' samples. CDR3s include the opening cysteine and the closing phenylalanine or tryptophan. A D gene is named only where the DNA matches it firmly.

V: TRBV18; D: TRBD2; J: TRBJ2-1; CDR3: CASQRTSGESSYNEQFF
V: TRBV11-3; D: NA; J: TRBJ2-2; CDR3: CASSLEALGLYTGELFF
V: TRBV4-3; D: NA; J: TRBJ2-6; CDR3: CASSQDHGSGANVLTF
V: TRBV12-3/TRBV12-4; D: TRBD1; J: TRBJ1-4; CDR3: CASSSGTGATNEKLFF
V: TRBV6-2/TRBV6-3; D: NA; J: TRBJ2-1; CDR3: CASSWGANNEQFF
V: TRBV5-1; D: TRBD1; J: TRBJ1-1; CDR3: CASSRGQGELVAFF
V: TRBV4-3; D: NA; J: TRBJ1-3; CDR3: CASSQEDISGNTIYF
V: TRBV27; D: TRBD1; J: TRBJ2-5; CDR3: CASSFTGGTQYF
V: TRBV11-3; D: NA; J: TRBJ1-3; CDR3: CASSMAPKPGNGNTIYF
V: TRBV27; D: TRBD2; J: TRBJ2-7; CDR3: CASRGAGARRGQYF
V: TRBV7-9; D: NA; J: TRBJ1-2; CDR3: CASSLELGGRNYGYTF
V: TRBV12-3/TRBV12-4; D: NA; J: TRBJ2-1; CDR3: CASSRTSSRQFF